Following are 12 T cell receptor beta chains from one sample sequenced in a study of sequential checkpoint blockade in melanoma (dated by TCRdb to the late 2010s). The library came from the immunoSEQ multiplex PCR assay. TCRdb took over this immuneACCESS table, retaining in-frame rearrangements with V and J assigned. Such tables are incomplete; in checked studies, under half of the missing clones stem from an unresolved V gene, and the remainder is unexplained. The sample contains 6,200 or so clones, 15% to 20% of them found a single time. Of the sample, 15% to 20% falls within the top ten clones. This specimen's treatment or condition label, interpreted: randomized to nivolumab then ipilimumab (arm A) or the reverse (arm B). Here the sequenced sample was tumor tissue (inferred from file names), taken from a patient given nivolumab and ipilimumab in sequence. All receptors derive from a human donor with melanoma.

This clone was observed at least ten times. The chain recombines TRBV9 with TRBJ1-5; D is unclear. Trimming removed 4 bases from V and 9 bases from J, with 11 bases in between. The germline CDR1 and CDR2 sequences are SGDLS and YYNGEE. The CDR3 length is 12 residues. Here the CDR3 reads CASSLEGRPQHF. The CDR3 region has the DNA TGTGCCAGCAGCCTAGAGGGAAGGCCCCAGCATTTT.

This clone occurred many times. CDR3 in DNA: TGCGCCAGCAGCCAAGGACAGGGGGTAGGGGAGACCCAGTACTTC. Protein: CASSQGQGVGETQYF. The J gene is TRBJ2-5, the V gene TRBV4-1, with 9 bases identical to TRBD1. Germline-derived CDR1 and CDR2 are MGHRA and YSYEKL. The CDR3 loop spans 15 amino acids. The V segment lost 1 base and the J segment 5 bases; nucleotides outside the gene matches: 5.

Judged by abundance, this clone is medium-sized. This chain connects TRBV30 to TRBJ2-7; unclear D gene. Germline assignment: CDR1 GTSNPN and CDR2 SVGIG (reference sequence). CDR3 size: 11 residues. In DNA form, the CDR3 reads TGTGCATCCATCTGGGCCCACGAGCAGTACTTC. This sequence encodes CASIWAHEQYF.

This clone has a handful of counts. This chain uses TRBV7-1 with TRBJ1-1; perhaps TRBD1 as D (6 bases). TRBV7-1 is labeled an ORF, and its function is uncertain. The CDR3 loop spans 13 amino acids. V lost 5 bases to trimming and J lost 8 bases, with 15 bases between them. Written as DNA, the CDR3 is TGTGCCAGCAGCCCAAACAGGGCCCGGGAAGCTTTCTTT. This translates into CASSPNRAREAFF.

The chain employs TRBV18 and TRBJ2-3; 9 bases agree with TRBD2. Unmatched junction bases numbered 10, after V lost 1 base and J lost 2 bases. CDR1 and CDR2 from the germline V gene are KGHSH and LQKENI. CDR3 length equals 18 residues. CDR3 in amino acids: CASSPLMLAGTPTDTQYF. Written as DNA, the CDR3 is TGTGCCAGCTCACCACTTATGCTAGCGGGGACTCCCACAGATACGCAGTATTTT.

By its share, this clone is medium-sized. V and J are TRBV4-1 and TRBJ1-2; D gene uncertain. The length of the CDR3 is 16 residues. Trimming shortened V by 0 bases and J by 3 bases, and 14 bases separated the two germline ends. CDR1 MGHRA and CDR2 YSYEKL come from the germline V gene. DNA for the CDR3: TGCGCCAGCAGCCAAGAAAGTAATGGACGGTACTATGGCTACACCTTC. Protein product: CASSQESNGRYYGYTF.

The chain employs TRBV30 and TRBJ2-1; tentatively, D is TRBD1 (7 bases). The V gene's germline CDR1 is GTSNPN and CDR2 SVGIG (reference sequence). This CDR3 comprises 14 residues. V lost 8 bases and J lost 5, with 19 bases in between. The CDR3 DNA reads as TGTGCCAGCGTACCGGGACAGCGGGACAATGAGCAGTTCTTC. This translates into CASVPGQRDNEQFF.

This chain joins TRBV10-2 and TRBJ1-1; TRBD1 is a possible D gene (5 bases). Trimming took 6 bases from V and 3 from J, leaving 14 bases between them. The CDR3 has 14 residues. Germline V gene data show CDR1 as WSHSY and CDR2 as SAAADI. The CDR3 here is CASSPSLGDTEAFF. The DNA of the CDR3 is TGCGCCAGCAGCCCGAGCCTAGGGGACACTGAAGCTTTCTTT.

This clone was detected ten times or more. The DNA of the CDR3 is TGTGCCAGCTACGTCCCGGGACAGGGGAGTGAAGCTTTCTTT. It is translated as CASYVPGQGSEAFF. The chain uses TRBV11-3 and TRBJ1-1, with TRBD1 identical over 10 bases. In germline, CDR1 is SGHNT, CDR2 YENEEA. The V and J ends lost 8 bases and 7 bases, in that order; junction bases with no gene match: 10. The CDR3 is made up of 14 amino acids.

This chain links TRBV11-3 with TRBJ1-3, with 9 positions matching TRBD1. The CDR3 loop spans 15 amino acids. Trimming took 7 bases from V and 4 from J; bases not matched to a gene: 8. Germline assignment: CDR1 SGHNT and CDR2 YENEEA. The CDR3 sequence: CASTIDGTGGNTIYF. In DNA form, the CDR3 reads TGTGCCAGCACCATCGACGGGACAGGGGGAAACACCATATATTTT.

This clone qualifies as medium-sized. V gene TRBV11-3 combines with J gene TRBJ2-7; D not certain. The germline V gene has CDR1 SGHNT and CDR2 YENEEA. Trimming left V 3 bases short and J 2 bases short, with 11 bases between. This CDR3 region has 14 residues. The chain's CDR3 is CASSLARTPYEQYF. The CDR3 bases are TGTGCCAGCAGCTTGGCCCGGACCCCCTACGAGCAGTACTTC.

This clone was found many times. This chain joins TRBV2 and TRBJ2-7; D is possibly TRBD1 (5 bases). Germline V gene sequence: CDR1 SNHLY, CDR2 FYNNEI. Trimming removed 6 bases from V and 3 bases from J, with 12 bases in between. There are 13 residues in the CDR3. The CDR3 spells CASRAGSYYEQYF. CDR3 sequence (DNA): TGTGCCAGCAGGGCAGGGTCATACTACGAGCAGTACTTC.